The 13 T cell receptor beta chains below all came from one sample that was sequenced in a study of CXCR3-negative and CXCR3-positive naive CD8 T cells. Preparation of TRB cDNA libraries relied on 5' RACE carrying UMI labels. TCRdb re-called the 5' RACE reads; one entry per CDR3 protein, DNA not given. The sample data list nearly 45,000 distinct CDR3 sequences. Sequencing was done on a sample of memory CD8+ T cells from blood. These receptor sequences come from a human donor in good health. Some clones in this sample may be carry-over from other donors' samples.

This chain connects TRBV11-1 to TRBJ2-7; TCRdb calls TRBD2, which cannot be checked without DNA. The CDR3 is made up of 13 amino acids. The germline CDR1 and CDR2 sequences are SGHAT and FQDESV (reference sequence). The CDR3: CASSLGISYEQYF.

The chain has TRBV5-1 and TRBJ2-7; absent DNA, TCRdb's TRBD2 call cannot be checked. The germline V gene encodes CDR1 SGHRS and CDR2 YFSETQ. The CDR3 is made up of 16 amino acids. The CDR3: CASSFGTGLADYEQYF. The variable domain in full, with the rest retrieved from reference TRBV5-1 and TRBJ2-7, is KAGVTQTPRYLIKTRGQQVTLSCSPISGHRSVSWYQQTPGQGLQFLFEYFSETQRNKGNFPGRFSGRQFSNSRSEMNVSTLELGDSALYLCASSFGTGLADYEQYFGPGTRLTVT.

The chain uses TRBV12-3 or TRBV12-4 and TRBJ2-7; checking the TCRdb D call of TRBD1 is not possible without DNA. The CDR3 spans 14 residues. CDR3 amino acids: CASSLRDRDYEQYF.

The chain couples TRBV12-5 to TRBJ2-1; TCRdb selects TRBD2, and the lack of DNA leaves this call unchecked. This CDR3 spans 16 amino acids. CDR1 is LGHNT, CDR2 FRNRAP, per germline. The CDR3 loop is CASGTNLAGDYNEQFF.

This chain uses TRBV12-3 or TRBV12-4 with TRBJ2-1; TCRdb indicates TRBD1, and absent DNA this call remains unverified. The CDR3 consists of 12 residues. CDR3 residues: CASTSGGVEQFF.

V and J are TRBV7-2 and TRBJ2-5; TCRdb designates TRBD2, a call that cannot be tested without DNA. CDR1 is SGHTA, CDR2 FQGNSA, per germline. The CDR3 sequence is 16 residues long. CDR3 protein: CASSLSSGGAGETQYF. The full variable domain, with the rest looked up from reference TRBV7-2 and TRBJ2-5, is GAGVSQSPSNKVTEKGKDVELRCDPISGHTALYWYRQSLGQGLEFLIYFQGNSAPDKSGLPSDRFSAERTGGSVSTLTIQRTQQEDSAVYLCASSLSSGGAGETQYFGPGTRLLVL.

This chain connects TRBV9 to TRBJ2-3; TCRdb's assignment of TRBD2 cannot be checked, as there is no DNA. The CDR3 has 14 amino acids. Per the germline V gene, CDR1 is SGDLS and CDR2 is YYNGEE. The CDR3 protein is CASSTQRGADTQYF.

The V and J genes are TRBV20-1 and TRBJ1-5; the D call of TRBD1 rests on TCRdb alone, since no DNA is present to check it. The germline gives CDR1 DFQATT, CDR2 SNEGSKA (reference sequence). CDR3 length: 16 amino acids. CDR3 loop: CSANPIQGLGNQPQHF.

The V and J genes are TRBV7-8 and TRBJ2-7; TCRdb gives TRBD1 as the D gene, but with no DNA this cannot be confirmed. The germline V gene encodes CDR1 SGHVS and CDR2 FQNEAQ. There are 13 residues in the CDR3. The chain's CDR3 is CASSFGQGYEQYF.

The genes are TRBV4-3 and TRBJ1-1; absent DNA, TCRdb's TRBD1 call cannot be checked. The CDR3 length is 16 residues. Per germline, CDR1 LGHNA and CDR2 YSLEER. This CDR3 reads CASSHTARTGGTEAFF.

V gene TRBV19 combines with J gene TRBJ1-1; TCRdb outputs TRBD1, but without DNA this stays unchecked. This CDR3 contains 13 residues. From germline, CDR1 is LNHDA and CDR2 SQIVND (reference sequence). Here the CDR3 reads CASTPGGGTEAFF.

This chain joins TRBV7-6 and TRBJ2-1; the TCRdb call, TRBD1, lacks DNA for checking. CDR1 and CDR2 (germline): SGHVS, FNYEAQ. The length of the CDR3 is 17 residues. The CDR3 loop reads CASSFYASGTGDNEQFF.

The chain combines TRBV11-3 with TRBJ2-3; absent DNA, TCRdb's TRBD2 call cannot be checked. CDR1 is SGHNT and CDR2 is YENEEA in the germline V gene. This CDR3 has 15 amino acids. CDR3: CASSLGGLYTDTQYF.